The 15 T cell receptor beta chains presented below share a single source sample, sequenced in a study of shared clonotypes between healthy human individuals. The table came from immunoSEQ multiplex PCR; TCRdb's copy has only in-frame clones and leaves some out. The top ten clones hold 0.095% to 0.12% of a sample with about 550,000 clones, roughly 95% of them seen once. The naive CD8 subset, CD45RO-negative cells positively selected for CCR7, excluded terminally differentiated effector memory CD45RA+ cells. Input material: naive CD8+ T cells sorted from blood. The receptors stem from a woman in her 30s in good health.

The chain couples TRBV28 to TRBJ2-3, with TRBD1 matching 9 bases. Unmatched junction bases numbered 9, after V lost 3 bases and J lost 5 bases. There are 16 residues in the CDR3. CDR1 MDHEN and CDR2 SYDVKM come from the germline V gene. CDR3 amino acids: CASSFYRVDRGDTQYF. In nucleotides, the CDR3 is TGTGCCAGCAGTTTCTATCGAGTGGACAGGGGAGATACGCAGTATTTT.

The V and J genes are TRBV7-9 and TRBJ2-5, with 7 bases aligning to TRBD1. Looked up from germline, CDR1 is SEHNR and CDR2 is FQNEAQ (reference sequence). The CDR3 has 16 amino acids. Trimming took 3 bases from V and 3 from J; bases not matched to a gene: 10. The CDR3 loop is CASSFDGRGMKETQYF. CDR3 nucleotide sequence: TGTGCCAGCAGCTTTGACGGCAGGGGGATGAAAGAGACCCAGTACTTC.

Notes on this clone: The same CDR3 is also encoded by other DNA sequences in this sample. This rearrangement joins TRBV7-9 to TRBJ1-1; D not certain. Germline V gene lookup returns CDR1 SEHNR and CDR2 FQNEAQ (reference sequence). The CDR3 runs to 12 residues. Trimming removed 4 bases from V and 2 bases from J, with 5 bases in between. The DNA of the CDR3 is TGTGCCAGCAGCTGGGGAAACACTGAAGCTTTCTTT. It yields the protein CASSWGNTEAFF.

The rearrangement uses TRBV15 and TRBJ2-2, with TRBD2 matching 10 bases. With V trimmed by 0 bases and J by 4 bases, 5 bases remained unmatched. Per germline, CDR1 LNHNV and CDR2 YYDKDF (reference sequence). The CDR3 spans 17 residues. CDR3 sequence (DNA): TGTGCCACCAGCAGAGACGTAGCGGGAGGTATCACCGGGGAGCTGTTTTTT. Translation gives CATSRDVAGGITGELFF. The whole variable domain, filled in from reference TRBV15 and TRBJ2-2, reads DAMVIQNPRYQVTQFGKPVTLSCSQTLNHNVMYWYQQKSSQAPKLLFHYYDKDFNNEADTPDNFQSRRPNTSFCFLDIRSPGLGDTAMYLCATSRDVAGGITGELFFGEGSRLTVL.

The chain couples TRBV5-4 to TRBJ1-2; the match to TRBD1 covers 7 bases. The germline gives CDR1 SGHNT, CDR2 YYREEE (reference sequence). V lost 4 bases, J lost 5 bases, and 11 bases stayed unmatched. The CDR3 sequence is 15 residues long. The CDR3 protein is CASSGAGTATYGYTF. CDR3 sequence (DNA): TGTGCCAGCAGCGGAGCCGGGACAGCGACTTATGGCTACACCTTC.

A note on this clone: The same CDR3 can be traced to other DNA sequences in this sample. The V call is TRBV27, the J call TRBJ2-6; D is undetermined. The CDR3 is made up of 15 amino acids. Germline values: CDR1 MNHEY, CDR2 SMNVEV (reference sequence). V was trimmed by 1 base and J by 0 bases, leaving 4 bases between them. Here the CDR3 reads CASSLLGSGANVLTF. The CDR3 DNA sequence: TGTGCCAGCAGTTTATTGGGCTCTGGGGCCAACGTCCTGACTTTC.

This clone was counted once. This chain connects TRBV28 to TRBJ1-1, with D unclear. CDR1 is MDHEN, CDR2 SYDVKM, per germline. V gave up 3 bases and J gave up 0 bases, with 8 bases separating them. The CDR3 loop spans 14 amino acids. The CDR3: CASSFRAVNTEAFF. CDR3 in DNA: TGTGCCAGCAGTTTTCGGGCCGTGAACACTGAAGCTTTCTTT.

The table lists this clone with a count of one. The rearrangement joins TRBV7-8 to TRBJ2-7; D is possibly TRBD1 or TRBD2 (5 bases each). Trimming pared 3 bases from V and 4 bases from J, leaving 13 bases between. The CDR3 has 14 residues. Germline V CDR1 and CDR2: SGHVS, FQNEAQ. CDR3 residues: CASSFEVREYEQYF. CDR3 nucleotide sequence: TGTGCCAGCAGCTTTGAGGTCAGGGAGTACGAGCAGTACTTC.

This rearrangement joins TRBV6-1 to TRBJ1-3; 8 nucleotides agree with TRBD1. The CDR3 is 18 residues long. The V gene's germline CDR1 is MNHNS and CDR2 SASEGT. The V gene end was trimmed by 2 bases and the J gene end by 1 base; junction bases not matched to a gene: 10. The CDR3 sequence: CASSEWADRAKSGNTIYF. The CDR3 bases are TGTGCCAGCAGTGAATGGGCGGACAGGGCGAAATCTGGAAACACCATATATTTT.

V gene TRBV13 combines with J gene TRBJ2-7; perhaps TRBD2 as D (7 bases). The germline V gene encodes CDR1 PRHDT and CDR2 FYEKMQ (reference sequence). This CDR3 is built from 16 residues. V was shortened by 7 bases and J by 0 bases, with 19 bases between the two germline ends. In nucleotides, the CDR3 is TGTGCCAGCACCCTGGGGGGGGCGGCTAGCTCCTACGAGCAGTACTTC. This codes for CASTLGGAASSYEQYF.

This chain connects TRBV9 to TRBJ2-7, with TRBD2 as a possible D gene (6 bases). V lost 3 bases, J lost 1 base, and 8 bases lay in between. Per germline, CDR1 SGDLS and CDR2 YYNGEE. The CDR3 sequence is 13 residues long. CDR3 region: CASSAGLSYEQYF. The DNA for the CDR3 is TGTGCCAGCAGCGCGGGACTTTCCTACGAGCAGTACTTC.

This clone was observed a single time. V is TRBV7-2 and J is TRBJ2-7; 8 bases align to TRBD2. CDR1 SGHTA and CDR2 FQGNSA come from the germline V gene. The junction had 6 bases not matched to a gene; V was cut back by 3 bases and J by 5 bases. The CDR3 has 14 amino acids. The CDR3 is CASSLELADDEQYF. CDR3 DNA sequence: TGTGCCAGCAGCTTGGAACTAGCGGATGACGAGCAGTACTTC.

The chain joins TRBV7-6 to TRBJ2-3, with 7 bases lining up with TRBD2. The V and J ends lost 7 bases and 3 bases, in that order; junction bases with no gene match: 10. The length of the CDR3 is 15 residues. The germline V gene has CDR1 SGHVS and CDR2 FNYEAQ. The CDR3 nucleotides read TGTGCCAGCACCTCTCAGGGAGGGCGGACAGATACGCAGTATTTT. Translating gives CASTSQGGRTDTQYF.

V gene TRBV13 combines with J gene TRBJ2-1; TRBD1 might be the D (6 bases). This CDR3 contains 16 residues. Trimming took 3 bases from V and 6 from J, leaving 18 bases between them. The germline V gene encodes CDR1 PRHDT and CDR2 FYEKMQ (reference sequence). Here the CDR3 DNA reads TGTGCCAGCAGCTTTTTAACAGGGCAGGTCGGCAATGAGCAGTTCTTC. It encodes CASSFLTGQVGNEQFF.

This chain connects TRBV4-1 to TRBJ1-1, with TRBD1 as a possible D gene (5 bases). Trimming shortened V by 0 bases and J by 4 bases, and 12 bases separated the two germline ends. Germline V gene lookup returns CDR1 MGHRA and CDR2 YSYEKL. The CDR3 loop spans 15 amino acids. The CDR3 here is CASSQEGGAVTEAFF. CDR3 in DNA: TGCGCCAGCAGCCAAGAGGGCGGGGCAGTCACTGAAGCTTTCTTT.